These 8 T cell receptor beta chains came from one sample sequenced in a study of T cells in Graves' hyperthyroidism and ophthalmopathy (dated by TCRdb to between 2017 and 2020). Libraries came from multiplex PCR. Sequenced on an Illumina HiSeq 2000. TCR beta CDR3 regions were amplified from RNA transcripts. For the first round of RT-PCR on the TCR CDR3, the HTBI primer set was used together with the Qiagen OneStep RT-PCR kit. The raw public data were reprocessed by TCRdb itself: fastp quality trimming at Q25, MiXCR clonotype calling, in-frame beta chains only. For every CDR3 protein sequence, its rows merge into one entry that carries the most common genes and DNA. This sample holds around 350,000 distinct CDR3 sequences; 19% were observed only once. Of the sample, 3.5% to 4% falls within the top ten clones. The sequenced sample was blood. All receptors derive from a young woman with Graves' hyperthyroidism.

This clonotype was picked up many times. This chain uses TRBV28 with TRBJ1-2, with D unresolved. Between the trimmed V and J ends, which lost 8 bases and 8 bases, there was a span of 15 bases. The CDR3 consists of 12 residues. CDR1 MDHEN and CDR2 SYDVKM come from the germline V gene. As DNA, the CDR3 is TGTGCCAGCCAACCGACTTGGCGGGGCTACACCTTC. Its translation is CASQPTWRGYTF.

This rearrangement joins TRBV29-1 to TRBJ1-5, with TRBD1 identical over 11 bases. The ends lost 5 bases at V and 4 bases at J; junction bases unmatched: 4. The CDR3 is made up of 14 amino acids. Per the germline V gene, CDR1 is SQVTM and CDR2 is ANQGSEA. CDR3 loop: CSVLDRGLNQPQHF. CDR3 in DNA: TGCAGCGTTCTGGACAGGGGGCTGAATCAGCCCCAGCATTTT. The entire variable domain, with the rest obtained from reference TRBV29-1 and TRBJ1-5, is as follows: SAVISQKPSRDICQRGTSLTIQCQVDSQVTMMFWYRQQPGQSLTLIATANQGSEATYESGFVIDKFPISRPNLTFSTLTVSNMSPEDSSIYLCSVLDRGLNQPQHFGDGTRLSIL.

This clonotype appeared many times. V usage is TRBV28 and J usage is TRBJ2-2; 8 bases agree with TRBD1. CDR3 length: 15 residues. V trimming: 2 bases; J trimming: 7 bases; junction bases outside the gene matches: 6. In germline, CDR1 is MDHEN, CDR2 SYDVKM. In DNA, the CDR3 is TGTGCCAGCAGTTTAGCCGGACAGGGCGTCGGGGAGCTGTTTTTT. The encoded protein is CASSLAGQGVGELFF.

The chain carries TRBV6-2 or TRBV6-3 and TRBJ2-2, with D unresolved. V lost 2 bases to trimming and J lost 6 bases, with 7 bases between them. This CDR3 has 13 amino acids. Germline lookup yields CDR1 MNHEY and CDR2 SVGEGT. The CDR3 DNA is TGTGCCAGCAGTTACCGGGTCCCCGGGGAGCTGTTTTTT. Its protein is CASSYRVPGELFF.

There are many counts of this clonotype. The V call is TRBV20-1, the J call TRBJ2-7; 9 bases match TRBD2. CDR3 length: 14 amino acids. Trimming removed 0 bases from V and 5 bases from J; junction bases left unmatched: 5. Per the germline V gene, CDR1 is DFQATT and CDR2 is SNEGSKA (reference sequence). The CDR3 loop is CSAREGGGAHEQYF. CDR3 DNA: TGCAGTGCTAGAGAAGGCGGGGGGGCCCACGAGCAGTACTTC.

This clonotype occurred many times. The chain couples TRBV12-3 or TRBV12-4 to TRBJ2-5; 10 positions match TRBD1. Germline trimming cut 9 bases from V and 2 bases from J; bases unmatched to any gene: 6. This CDR3 region has 14 residues. The CDR3 nucleotides are TGTGCCAGTACTTGGGGACAGGGGCAAGAGACCCAGTACTTC. This codes for CASTWGQGQETQYF.

The chain has TRBV28 and TRBJ2-5, with TRBD1 matching 12 bases. The CDR3 loop spans 16 amino acids. The V segment lost 6 bases and the J segment 5 bases; nucleotides outside the gene matches: 10. The V gene's germline CDR1 is MDHEN and CDR2 SYDVKM. The CDR3 loop reads CASRNTGTGGWETQYF. The CDR3 bases are TGTGCCAGCAGAAATACCGGGACAGGGGGCTGGGAGACCCAGTACTTC.

This clonotype was detected many times. V and J are TRBV3-1 and TRBJ2-7; tentatively, D is TRBD1 (6 bases). This CDR3 region has 11 residues. Germline V CDR1 and CDR2: LGHDT, YNNKEL (reference sequence). V lost 0 bases to trimming and J lost 11 bases, with 8 bases between them. The CDR3: CASSQDNREYF. CDR3 sequence (DNA): TGTGCCAGCAGCCAAGATAACAGGGAGTACTTC.